The rows below give T cell receptor beta chains drawn from one sample of a study of blood T cell repertoires in COVID-19. TCRdb's table, derived via immunoSEQ multiplex PCR, lists solely in-frame clones and lacks some. The data show 150,000 to 200,000 clones, about 88% seen once. The sequencing sample was made of peripheral blood. These receptors were taken from a man in his fifties or sixties with acute or convalescent COVID-19. The CDR3 runs from the conserved cysteine through the conserved F or W. Each record gives: V gene, J gene, clone size, D gene, CDR3 DNA, CDR3 protein. A D gene is named only where the DNA matches it firmly. The size of a clone is reported for some rows only, either as once, few or many, or as a class for expanded clones.

V gene: TRBV19; J gene: TRBJ1-1; clone size: -; D gene: TRBD1; CDR3 DNA: TGTGCCAGTAGTCCCCGGGGGACAGGGTCCACTGAAGCTTTCTTT; CDR3 protein: CASSPRGTGSTEAFF
V gene: TRBV27; J gene: TRBJ1-2; clone size: -; D gene: TRBD1; CDR3 DNA: TGTGCCAGCAGTTGGACAGGGAGTTATGGCTACACCTTC; CDR3 protein: CASSWTGSYGYTF
V gene: TRBV2; J gene: TRBJ1-2; clone size: -; D gene: -; CDR3 DNA: TGTGCCAGCAAGATTGGCCAGGGTAACTATGGCTACACCTTC; CDR3 protein: CASKIGQGNYGYTF
V gene: TRBV9; J gene: TRBJ2-5; clone size: -; D gene: TRBD2; CDR3 DNA: TGTGCCAGCAGCGTAGAGGGCGGGGGAAGGGAGACCCAGTACTTC; CDR3 protein: CASSVEGGGRETQYF
V gene: TRBV10-2; J gene: TRBJ1-2; clone size: -; D gene: -; CDR3 DNA: TGCGCCAGCAGTGACGCAGGGGCCTATGGCTACACCTTC; CDR3 protein: CASSDAGAYGYTF
V gene: TRBV7-9; J gene: TRBJ2-2; clone size: -; D gene: -; CDR3 DNA: TGTGCCAGCAGCTTAGGACGGGGGAGGATGACCGGGGAGCTGTTTTTT; CDR3 protein: CASSLGRGRMTGELFF
V gene: TRBV3-1/TRBV3-2; J gene: TRBJ2-3; clone size: -; D gene: TRBD1; CDR3 DNA: TGTGCCAGCAGTACGACAGGGGAGGTGACAGATACGCAGTATTTT; CDR3 protein: CASSTTGEVTDTQYF
V gene: TRBV6-4; J gene: TRBJ1-1; clone size: -; D gene: TRBD1; CDR3 DNA: TGTGCCAGCAGTGCCCTGGCCGGGACAGGGGACGCTTTCTTT; CDR3 protein: CASSALAGTGDAFF
V gene: TRBV19; J gene: TRBJ1-5; clone size: -; D gene: TRBD1; CDR3 DNA: TGTGCCAGTAAAGAGGGACAGCGCAATCAGCCCCAGCATTTT; CDR3 protein: CASKEGQRNQPQHF
V gene: TRBV20-1; J gene: TRBJ1-1; clone size: -; D gene: TRBD1; CDR3 DNA: TGCAGGTCGGGACAGGGGCCTGAAGCTTTCTTT; CDR3 protein: CRSGQGPEAFF
V gene: TRBV5-1; J gene: TRBJ1-2; clone size: few; D gene: -; CDR3 DNA: TGCGCCAGCAGCTCGGATGGAGGTTATACTTATGGCTACACCTTC; CDR3 protein: CASSSDGGYTYGYTF
V gene: TRBV6-5; J gene: TRBJ1-1; clone size: -; D gene: TRBD1; CDR3 DNA: TGTGCCAGCAGGAGACCAGGGGGCGAGGACACTGAAGCTTTCTTT; CDR3 protein: CASRRPGGEDTEAFF
V gene: TRBV5-6; J gene: TRBJ1-3; clone size: -; D gene: -; CDR3 DNA: TGTGCCAGCAGCTCGGCAGGGGAAGGCTCTGGAAACACCATATATTTT; CDR3 protein: CASSSAGEGSGNTIYF
V gene: TRBV25-1; J gene: TRBJ2-2; clone size: -; D gene: -; CDR3 DNA: TGTGCCAGCAGGCTAGCAGACACCGGGGAGCTGTTTTTT; CDR3 protein: CASRLADTGELFF
V gene: TRBV19; J gene: TRBJ2-1; clone size: -; D gene: -; CDR3 DNA: TGTGCCAGTAGTATAGGGGGCTATGAGCAGTTCTTC; CDR3 protein: CASSIGGYEQFF